The next 25 T cell receptor beta chains were all read from a single sample in a study of spatial heterogeneity in lung cancer. Findings and caveats of the study: Counts of expanded alpha and beta TCRs within tumors tracked the tumor nonsynonymous mutation count.

Noted time point: sample taken at primary tumor resection. MiXCR was run by TCRdb on the 5' RACE reads, yielding one entry per CDR3 protein. The sample lists 9,000 to 10,000 distinct CDR3 sequences, roughly 6% occurring once. For these TCRs, the target antigens are not known. The sample here was lung tumor tissue, taken at surgery. These receptors were collected from a female donor with early-stage non-small cell lung cancer.

This clonotype has ten or more counts. V usage is TRBV27 and J usage is TRBJ1-2; D remains unclear. The V end lost 8 bases, the J end lost 8 bases, and 12 bases lay between the germline ends. The CDR3 consists of 11 residues. Germline CDR1 is MNHEY and CDR2 is SMNVEV (reference sequence). The CDR3 nucleotides are TGTGCCAGCGGAGGAGGTTGGGGCTACACCTTC. Translating gives CASGGGWGYTF.

This clonotype was counted ten times or more. The CDR3 sequence is CASSLRPLGGAGNEQFF. The CDR3 DNA reads as TGTGCCAGCAGCCTCCGACCGTTGGGGGGAGCCGGCAATGAGCAGTTCTTC. The chain employs TRBV4-2 and TRBJ2-1; possibly TRBD2 for D (6 bases). CDR1 is LGHNA, CDR2 YNFKEQ, per germline. V lost 4 bases and J 6 bases, leaving 22 bases between the germline ends. The CDR3 consists of 17 residues.

By share of the sample, this clonotype is medium-sized. This chain uses TRBV20-1 with TRBJ2-3, with D uncertain. This CDR3 is built from 12 residues. V was clipped by 6 bases and J by 1 base, with 8 bases between them. In germline, CDR1 is DFQATT, CDR2 SNEGSKA (reference sequence). The CDR3 loop is CSAYWGTDTQYF. In DNA form, the CDR3 reads TGCAGTGCGTACTGGGGCACAGATACGCAGTATTTT.

By frequency in the sample, this clonotype is large. This chain uses TRBV6-2 or TRBV6-3 with TRBJ1-5, with 7 bases that match TRBD1. Germline V gene data show CDR1 as MNHEY and CDR2 as SVGEGT. The CDR3 runs 13 residues. The V gene end was trimmed by 7 bases and the J gene end by 6 bases; junction bases not matched to a gene: 6. The CDR3 reads CASTDRAGQPQHF. The CDR3 region has the DNA TGTGCCAGCACCGACAGGGCTGGTCAGCCCCAGCATTTT.

This clonotype was seen many times. The rearrangement joins TRBV30 to TRBJ2-7; no firm D call. The germline gives CDR1 GTSNPN, CDR2 SVGIG (reference sequence). With 3 bases removed from V and 6 bases from J, the gap between germline ends came to 12 bases. The CDR3 is made up of 12 amino acids. CDR3 nucleotides: TGTGCCTGGAGGATCGTCGGGCGCGAGCAGTACTTC. This sequence encodes CAWRIVGREQYF. The whole variable domain, remainder taken from reference TRBV30 and TRBJ2-7, is SQTIHQWPATLVQPVGSPLSLECTVEGTSNPNLYWYRQAAGRGLQLLFYSVGIGQISSEVPQNLSASRPQDRQFILSSKKLLLSDSGFYLCAWRIVGREQYFGPGTRLTVT.

This clonotype was found many times. The chain links TRBV5-4 to TRBJ2-5; unclear D gene. The CDR3 contains 12 residues. CDR1 and CDR2 from the germline V gene are SGHNT and YYREEE (reference sequence). Trimming shortened V by 4 bases and J by 3 bases, and 7 bases separated the two germline ends. CDR3 in DNA: TGTGCCAGCAGCGCCCCCAAAGAGACCCAGTACTTC. Its protein product is CASSAPKETQYF.

The CDR3 nucleotides read TGTGCCAGCAGCCCCGAGCACGAGCAGTACTTC. This gives the protein CASSPEHEQYF. This chain links TRBV12-3 or TRBV12-4 with TRBJ2-7; no reliable D call. V lost 6 bases to trimming and J lost 5 bases, with 8 bases between them. The CDR3 is 11 residues long.

By share, this clonotype ranks as medium-sized (0.01 to 0.1%). The chain combines TRBV10-3 with TRBJ1-2; a possible D gene is TRBD1 (6 bases). The germline V gene has CDR1 ENHRY and CDR2 SYGVKD. Trimming took 7 bases from V and 8 from J, leaving 20 bases between them. CDR3 length: 14 residues. In DNA form, the CDR3 reads TGTGCCATCAAACCAACCGGGACAACATCGGGCTACACCTTC. It translates to CAIKPTGTTSGYTF.

This clonotype came up a few times. This chain uses TRBV11-1 with TRBJ2-4; 9 bases match TRBD2. J was trimmed by 7 bases and V by 3 bases; bases with no gene match: 10. In germline, CDR1 is SGHAT, CDR2 FQDESV (reference sequence). This CDR3 is built from 16 residues. The CDR3 protein is CASSFPLAGPMNIQYF. CDR3 sequence (DNA): TGTGCCAGCAGCTTTCCCCTAGCGGGGCCGATGAACATTCAGTACTTC.

This clonotype was counted many times. The chain couples TRBV4-1 to TRBJ2-5, with 7 nucleotides matching TRBD1. V lost 1 base, J lost 1 base, and 3 bases stayed unmatched. Germline V gives CDR1 MGHRA, CDR2 YSYEKL. CDR3 length: 15 amino acids. CDR3: CASSQVRGPQETQYF. The DNA of the CDR3 is TGCGCCAGCAGCCAAGTGAGGGGGCCCCAAGAGACCCAGTACTTC.

This clonotype appeared many times. The chain is built from TRBV6-2 or TRBV6-3 and TRBJ1-5; no clear D gene. Trimming pared 6 bases from V and 5 bases from J, leaving 8 bases between. CDR1 is MNHEY and CDR2 is SVGEGT in the germline V gene. The CDR3 consists of 12 residues. The CDR3 DNA reads as TGTGCCAGCAGGCGAACCTATCAGCCCCAGCATTTT. The encoded protein is CASRRTYQPQHF.

This clonotype showed up many times. The rearrangement uses TRBV12-3 or TRBV12-4 and TRBJ1-1, with D tentatively TRBD1 (5 bases). This CDR3 region has 14 residues. Trimming took off 1 base at V and 9 bases at J, with 15 bases between the two ends. The CDR3 region is CASSLEDRFEKAFF. For the CDR3, the DNA is TGTGCCAGCAGTTTAGAAGACAGATTTGAAAAAGCTTTCTTT.

The chain employs TRBV9 and TRBJ1-1; D ambiguous. Trimming left V 3 bases short and J 0 bases short, with 12 bases between. This CDR3 is 15 amino acids long. Germline CDR1 SGDLS, CDR2 YYNGEE. The CDR3: CASSAGVFMNTEAFF. CDR3 nucleotide sequence: TGTGCCAGCAGCGCGGGCGTTTTTATGAACACTGAAGCTTTCTTT.

This clonotype occurred many times. The chain joins TRBV5-1 to TRBJ2-2; 7 positions match TRBD1. Germline lookup yields CDR1 SGHRS and CDR2 YFSETQ. The CDR3 spans 15 residues. V shed 0 bases, J shed 4 bases, and the junction held 3 bases outside the gene matches. CDR3 DNA: TGCGCCAGCAGCTTGGAGGGGGCGCTCACCGGGGAGCTGTTTTTT. Protein: CASSLEGALTGELFF.

This clonotype showed up many times. The chain recombines TRBV6-6 with TRBJ1-1; D call uncertain. V shed 4 bases and J shed 1 base, with 7 bases lying between them. Germline-derived CDR1 and CDR2 are MNHNY and SVGAGI (reference sequence). The CDR3 extends over 13 amino acids. As DNA, the CDR3 is TGTGCCAGCAGTTTTGGGCCGAACACTGAAGCTTTCTTT. Translating it yields CASSFGPNTEAFF.

This clonotype is classed as medium-sized. The chain has TRBV7-9 and TRBJ1-5; D unclear. This CDR3 spans 13 amino acids. In germline, CDR1 is SEHNR, CDR2 FQNEAQ (reference sequence). V shed 6 bases and J shed 3 bases, with 9 bases lying between them. The CDR3 sequence: CASRADFNQPQHF. The CDR3 DNA sequence: TGTGCCAGCAGGGCCGACTTCAATCAGCCCCAGCATTTT.

This clonotype was recorded at least ten times. V usage is TRBV7-6 and J usage is TRBJ2-1; TRBD2 might be the D (6 bases). Germline assignment: CDR1 SGHVS and CDR2 FNYEAQ. Trimming stripped 5 bases from V and 5 bases from J, with 10 bases between. This CDR3 is 13 amino acids long. The CDR3 reads CASSRLGNNEQFF. The CDR3 DNA sequence: TGTGCCAGCAGCCGACTAGGAAACAATGAGCAGTTCTTC.

Sample share makes this clonotype medium-sized (0.01 to 0.1%). The CDR3 DNA sequence: TGTGCCAGCTCAGCAAGACAGGACCTACAACTGAACACTGAAGCTTTCTTT. Amino acid sequence: CASSARQDLQLNTEAFF. V and J are TRBV18 and TRBJ1-1; D possibly corresponds to TRBD1 (6 bases). Trimming left V 5 bases short and J 0 bases short, with 19 bases between. The CDR3 is 17 amino acids. Germline values: CDR1 KGHSH, CDR2 LQKENI. Full variable domain (missing parts from reference TRBV18 and TRBJ1-1): NAGVMQNPRHLVRRRGQEARLRCSPMKGHSHVYWYRQLPEEGLKFMVYLQKENIIDESGMPKERFSAEFPKEGPSILRIQQVVRGDSAAYFCASSARQDLQLNTEAFFGQGTRLTVV.

This clonotype was seen many times. The chain couples TRBV7-9 to TRBJ2-1; D might be TRBD2 (6 bases). Germline CDR1 SEHNR, CDR2 FQNEAQ (reference sequence). The CDR3 contains 15 residues. Trimming pared 5 bases from V and 0 bases from J, leaving 11 bases between. For the CDR3, the DNA is TGTGCCAGCAGCGCACCTAGCGACTCCTACAATGAGCAGTTCTTC. Translation gives CASSAPSDSYNEQFF.

This chain uses TRBV14 with TRBJ2-1; D perhaps matches TRBD2 (6 bases). V shed 9 bases and J shed 10 bases, with 22 bases lying between them. The CDR3 runs to 14 residues. CDR1 and CDR2 (germline): SGHDN, FVKESK. The CDR3 loop reads CARGGERVLEEQFF. The CDR3 coding sequence is TGTGCCAGAGGAGGGGAGAGGGTCCTCGAAGAGCAGTTCTTC.

This clonotype counts as large. J is TRBJ1-1 and V is TRBV7-9, with D possibly TRBD1 on 6 matching bases. Trimming stripped 5 bases from V and 1 base from J, with 14 bases between. The CDR3 spans 15 residues. Per the germline V gene, CDR1 is SEHNR and CDR2 is FQNEAQ (reference sequence). CDR3: CASSPPGAQNTEAFF. In DNA, the CDR3 is TGTGCCAGCAGCCCGCCGGGGGCTCAGAACACTGAAGCTTTCTTT.

This clonotype was picked up many times. The V gene is TRBV20-1, the J gene TRBJ2-1; 12 bases agree with TRBD1. Per the germline V gene, CDR1 is DFQATT and CDR2 is SNEGSKA (reference sequence). The CDR3 runs to 15 residues. Germline trimming cut 3 bases from V and 7 bases from J; bases unmatched to any gene: 7. The DNA of the CDR3 is TGCAGTGCTAGTCGGGGACAGGGGGCAATAAATGAGCAGTTCTTC. Translating gives CSASRGQGAINEQFF.

There are many counts of this clonotype. V is TRBV6-2 or TRBV6-3 and J is TRBJ2-5; D is unresolved. V dropped 2 bases and J dropped 5 bases, with 9 bases sitting between them. Germline V gene data show CDR1 as MNHEY and CDR2 as SVGEGT. This CDR3 has 13 residues. CDR3 sequence (DNA): TGTGCCAGCAGTTACCTCCCGCGGGAGACCCAGTACTTC. It specifies CASSYLPRETQYF.

This clonotype was detected many times. The rearrangement joins TRBV5-6 to TRBJ1-6, with D tentatively TRBD1 (5 bases). Trimming left V 0 bases short and J 7 bases short, with 11 bases between. CDR3 length: 15 residues. Per the germline V gene, CDR1 is SGHDT and CDR2 is YYEEEE. CDR3 in DNA: TGTGCCAGCAGCTTGGAGGGGAGGGTGAATTCACCCCTCCACTTT. It yields the protein CASSLEGRVNSPLHF. The whole variable domain, remainder taken from reference TRBV5-6 and TRBJ1-6, is DAGVTQSPTHLIKTRGQQVTLRCSPKSGHDTVSWYQQALGQGPQFIFQYYEEEERQRGNFPDRFSGHQFPNYSSELNVNALLLGDSALYLCASSLEGRVNSPLHFGNGTRLTVT.

This clonotype has ten or more counts. The rearrangement uses TRBV7-3 and TRBJ1-4; D uncertain. The CDR3 has 11 residues. V was shortened by 2 bases and J by 8 bases, with 3 bases between the two germline ends. Germline V CDR1 and CDR2: SGHTA, FQGTGA. The CDR3 region has the DNA TGTGCCAGCAGCTTACGAGAAAAACTGTTTTTT. Its protein product is CASSLREKLFF. Using reference TRBV7-3 and TRBJ1-4 for the parts outside the CDR3, the full variable domain is GAGVSQTPSNKVTEKGKYVELRCDPISGHTALYWYRQSLGQGPEFLIYFQGTGAADDSGLPNDRFFAVRPEGSVSTLKIQRTERGDSAVYLCASSLREKLFFGSGTQLSVL.